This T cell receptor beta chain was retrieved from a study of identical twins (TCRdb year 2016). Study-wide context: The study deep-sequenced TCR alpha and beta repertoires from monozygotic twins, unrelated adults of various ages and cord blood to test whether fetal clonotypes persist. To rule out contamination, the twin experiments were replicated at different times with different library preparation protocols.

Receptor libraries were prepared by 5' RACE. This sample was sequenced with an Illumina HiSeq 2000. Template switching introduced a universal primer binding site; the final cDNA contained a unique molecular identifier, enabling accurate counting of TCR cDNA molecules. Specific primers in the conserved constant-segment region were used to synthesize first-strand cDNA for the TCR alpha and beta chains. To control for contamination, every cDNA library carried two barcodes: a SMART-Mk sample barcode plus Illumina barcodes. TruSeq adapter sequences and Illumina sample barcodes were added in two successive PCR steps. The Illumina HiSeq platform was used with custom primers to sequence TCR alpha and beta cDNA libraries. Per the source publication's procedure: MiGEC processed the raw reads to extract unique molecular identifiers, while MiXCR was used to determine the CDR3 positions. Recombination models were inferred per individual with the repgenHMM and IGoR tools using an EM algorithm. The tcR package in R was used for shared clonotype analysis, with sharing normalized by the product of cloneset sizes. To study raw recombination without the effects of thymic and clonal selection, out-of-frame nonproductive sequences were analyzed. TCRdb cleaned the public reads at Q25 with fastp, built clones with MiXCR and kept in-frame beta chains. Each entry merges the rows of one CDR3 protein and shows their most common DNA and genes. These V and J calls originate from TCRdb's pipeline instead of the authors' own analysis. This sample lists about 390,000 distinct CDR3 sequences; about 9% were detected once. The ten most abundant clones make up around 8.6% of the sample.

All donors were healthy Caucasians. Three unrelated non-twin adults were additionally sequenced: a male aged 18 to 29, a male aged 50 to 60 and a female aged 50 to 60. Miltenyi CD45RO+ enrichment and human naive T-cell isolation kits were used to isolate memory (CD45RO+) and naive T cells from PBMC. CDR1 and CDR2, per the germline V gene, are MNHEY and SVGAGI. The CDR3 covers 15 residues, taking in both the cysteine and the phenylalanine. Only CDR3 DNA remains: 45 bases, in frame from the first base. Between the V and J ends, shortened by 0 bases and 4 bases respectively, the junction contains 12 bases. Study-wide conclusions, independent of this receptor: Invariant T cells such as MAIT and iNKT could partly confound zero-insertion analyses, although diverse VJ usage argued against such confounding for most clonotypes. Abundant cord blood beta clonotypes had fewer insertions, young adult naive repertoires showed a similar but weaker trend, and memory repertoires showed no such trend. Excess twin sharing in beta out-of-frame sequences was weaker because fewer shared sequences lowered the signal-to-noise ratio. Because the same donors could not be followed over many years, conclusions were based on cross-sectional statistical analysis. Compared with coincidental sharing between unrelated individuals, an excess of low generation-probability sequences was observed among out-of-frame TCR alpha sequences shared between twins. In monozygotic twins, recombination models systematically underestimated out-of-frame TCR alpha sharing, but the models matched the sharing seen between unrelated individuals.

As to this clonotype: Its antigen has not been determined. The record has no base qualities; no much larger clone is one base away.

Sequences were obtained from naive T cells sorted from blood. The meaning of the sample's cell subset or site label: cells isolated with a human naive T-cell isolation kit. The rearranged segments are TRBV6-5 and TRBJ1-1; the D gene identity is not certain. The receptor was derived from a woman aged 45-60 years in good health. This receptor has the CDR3 CASSYSGGLVTEAFF. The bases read TGTGCCAGCAGTTACTCGGGAGGGTTGGTCACTGAAGCTTTCTTT.